The sequence of this T cell receptor (beta chain) was determined in a study of PD-1 blockade in classical Hodgkin lymphoma (dated by TCRdb to the early 2020s). Broadly, across the study: Nivolumab dosing was 3 mg/kg intravenously every 2 weeks, continuing until either disease progression or unacceptable toxicity. To define a peripheral blood immune signature of response to PD-1 blockade in classical Hodgkin lymphoma, the study combined TCR beta sequencing with CyTOF. The full study reports these points: The study was limited to a single clinical trial cohort, and causes of repertoire differences, possibly disease activity or prior therapy, remained undefined. Diversity was lower in patients who began nivolumab less than 1 year after ASCT, so these patients were left out of later analyses to avoid confounding by immune reconstitution. Among trial patients, those achieving complete response had baseline diversity similar to that of newly diagnosed patients, while diversity was significantly lower in partial responders and progressors. Newly diagnosed patients were reported to have lower baseline TCR diversity than healthy donors, and relapsed/refractory patients were reported to have lower baseline TCR diversity still. CD4+ but not CD8+ TCR diversity rose significantly by C4D1 (p=0.0027 vs p=0.16), most apparent in complete responders (p=0.02).

The intended sense of this specimen's time point label: cycle 2 day 1 (C2D1) of nivolumab. Every trial patient had relapsed following autologous stem cell transplantation, and prior brentuximab vedotin exposure was what differed among cohorts A, B and C. The trial cohort included 45 to 65 patients with relapsed/refractory classical Hodgkin lymphoma, and each patient had a best overall response of complete response, partial response or progressive disease. Trial patients were treated with single-agent nivolumab in the multi-cohort phase II CheckMate 205 trial. An independent review committee assessed best overall response by applying the 2007 International Working Group response criteria. Trial PBMCs were collected immediately before nivolumab initiation (C1D1) and during therapy at cycle 2 day 1 and cycle 4 day 1. Peripheral blood was collected in 8 mL Vacutainer Cell Preparation Tubes, from which PBMCs were isolated by centrifugation and then cryopreserved.

The Qiagen DNeasy kit was used to extract genomic DNA both from unsorted PBMCs and from the negatively selected CD4+ and CD8+ fractions. Amplification of TCR beta CDR3 regions was done by immunoSEQ multiplex PCR with primers that anneal to V and J segments. A synthetic immune receptor repertoire was used to minimize amplification bias, and remaining bias was computationally removed after sequencing. On the study's bioinformatics: Custom Python scripts were used to quantify repertoire diversity as the Shannon entropy index. Unsorted, CD4+ and CD8+ repertoires were examined separately, except in combined analyses, for which CD4+ and CD8+ sequences were merged in silico. A clone counted as expanded when the clone's frequency after treatment rose at least 2-fold relative to C1D1, and clones undetected at baseline were given a pseudocount of 0.5. Singleton clones were defined as clones with 0 or 1 copy at C1D1, and non-singleton clones were defined as clones with 2 or more copies. Clones expanded in unsorted samples were assigned a CD4+, CD8+ or unknown annotation through matching of protein sequences in sorted samples from the same patient. Diversity changes from C1D1 to C4D1 were tested in paired samples using Wilcoxon tests. The clones in this table, taken by TCRdb from immuneACCESS, are in-frame only. Not every clone is retained; where verified, under half of the shortfall comes from an unresolved V gene, and the cause of the rest is unknown. D and trimming were read from the DNA, whereas the V and J calls and clone size are those reported in that table. In all, the sample holds about 17,000 clones, and roughly 60% of those were seen once. The ten largest clones capture approximately 8.8% of the sample.

As concerns this clone: Its binding antigen is unknown. Base qualities are not at hand, and no much larger clone is one base apart.

The germline V gene supplies CDR1 LGHNA and CDR2 YNFKEQ. V and J are trimmed by 0 bases and 1 base, and the gene matches miss 0 bases of the junction. Taken from cysteine to phenylalanine, the CDR3 has 15 residues. This entry keeps only the CDR3 DNA: 45 bases, framed from base 1. The material was peripheral blood mononuclear cells (PBMCs), obtained before the second cycle of nivolumab. The TCR sequence derives from a human donor with classical Hodgkin lymphoma. Rearrangement joined TRBV4-2 to TRBJ2-1, with 7 bases matching TRBD2. The CDR3 loop reads CASSQDSGSYNEQFF. In nucleotide form, the sequence is TGTGCCAGCAGCCAAGATAGCGGGTCCTACAATGAGCAGTTCTTC.